The rows below give T cell receptor beta chains drawn from one sample of a study of persistence of HIV-infected CD4 T cells. The repertoire was sequenced with immunoSEQ multiplex PCR; TCRdb's copy has only in-frame clones and lacks some. The sample lists some 30,000 clones; 82% were seen once. For these TCRs, the target antigens are not known. The sequences come from CD4+ T cells sorted from PBMCs after roughly 19-hour stimulation, collected from a patient who received antiretroviral therapy. These receptors were collected from an adult woman with HIV who was CMV-seropositive. CDR3s include the opening cysteine and the closing phenylalanine or tryptophan. A D gene is named only where the DNA matches it firmly. Where a row states a size, it is once, few, many or the class of an expanded clone; other rows omit it.

v_gene	d_gene	j_gene	abundance	CDR3nt	CDR3aa
TRBV7-9	NA	TRBJ2-5	NA	TGTGCCAGCAGCCTTAGCGGTCAAGAGACCCAGTACTTC	CASSLSGQETQYF
TRBV5-1	NA	TRBJ2-5	NA	TGCGCCAGCAGTGCTGTGTCTTCGGAGACCCAGTACTTC	CASSAVSSETQYF
TRBV6-5	NA	TRBJ1-5	NA	TGTGCCAGCAGTTCGTCGGGGCCTAGTCAGCCCCAGCATTTT	CASSSSGPSQPQHF
TRBV3-1/TRBV3-2	TRBD1	TRBJ1-1	NA	TGTGCCAGCAGCCAAAATATAAACAGGGGGAACACTGAAGCTTTCTTT	CASSQNINRGNTEAFF
TRBV27	NA	TRBJ2-3	NA	TGTGCCAGCAGATTCCATAGCACAGATACGCAGTATTTT	CASRFHSTDTQYF
TRBV5-6	TRBD1	TRBJ2-2	NA	TGTGCCAGCAGCTGGGGACAGTGGGGCAACACCGGGGAGCTGTTTTTT	CASSWGQWGNTGELFF
TRBV5-1	NA	TRBJ1-2	NA	TGCGCCAGCAGCTTGGACGAGGGCCGTAACTATGGCTACACCTTC	CASSLDEGRNYGYTF
TRBV19	TRBD1	TRBJ1-6	NA	TGTGCCAGTAGTATGCGGGACAGCAATAATTCACCCCTCCACTTT	CASSMRDSNNSPLHF
TRBV7-9	NA	TRBJ1-2	once	TGTGCCAGCAGCCCTGGACAGCCATATGGCTACACCTTC	CASSPGQPYGYTF
TRBV28	NA	TRBJ1-4	NA	TGTGCCAGCAGACCCAGGTTGGCAGGAGCCACAAATGAAAAACTGTTTTTT	CASRPRLAGATNEKLFF
TRBV4-1	NA	TRBJ1-4	NA	TGCGCCAGCAGCCCATTTAACCAGGGGACTAATGAAAAACTGTTTTTT	CASSPFNQGTNEKLFF
TRBV5-6	NA	TRBJ2-7	NA	TGTGCCAGCAGCTTGGCCGAAGGTTCGCCGTACTTC	CASSLAEGSPYF
TRBV4-2	TRBD1	TRBJ2-7	NA	TGTGCCAGCAGCCAAGAGGAGAGATGGACAGGGAAGGGCTACGAGCAGTACTTC	CASSQEERWTGKGYEQYF
TRBV30	NA	TRBJ1-4	NA	TGTGCCTGGAGTGTGGGAGTCGGGACAAACGAAAAACTGTTTTTT	CAWSVGVGTNEKLFF
TRBV19	NA	TRBJ2-2	NA	TGTGCCAGTGGGACTCAGGGGTTACACACCGGGGAGCTGTTTTTT	CASGTQGLHTGELFF
TRBV11-3	NA	TRBJ1-1	NA	TGTGCCAGCAGCCCCCGACACTCTGAAGCTTTCTTT	CASSPRHSEAFF
TRBV5-1	NA	TRBJ1-3	once	TGCGCCAGCAGCCCCTGGACGACCGGGGAACCAAGAAAAAACACCATATATTTT	CASSPWTTGEPRKNTIYF
TRBV18	NA	TRBJ2-3	NA	TGTGCCAGCTCACCCCTCCGACAGACAGATACGCAGTATTTT	CASSPLRQTDTQYF
TRBV19	TRBD1	TRBJ2-2	once	TGTGCCAGTTCTGACAGGGGAAAGGGCACCGGGGAGCTGTTTTTT	CASSDRGKGTGELFF
TRBV7-2	TRBD1	TRBJ1-1	few	TGTGCCAGCAGCCTAGTACAGGGGCCGTCTGAAGCTTTCTTT	CASSLVQGPSEAFF
TRBV24-1	NA	TRBJ1-5	NA	TGTGCCACCAGCGCAGTAGGCCCGGAGCCCCAGCATTTT	CATSAVGPEPQHF
TRBV5-1	NA	TRBJ2-1	NA	TGCGCCAGCAGCTTGGCCGCAGGTCCCTACAATGAGCAGTTCTTC	CASSLAAGPYNEQFF
TRBV19	TRBD1	TRBJ2-2	NA	TGTGCCAGTAACCGGCGGGGACAGGGGGTTGGCACCGGGGAGCTGTTTTTT	CASNRRGQGVGTGELFF
TRBV6-5	NA	TRBJ2-1	few	TGTGCCAGCAGCAGGGCAGGGCGCGGGGACAATGAGCAGTTCTTC	CASSRAGRGDNEQFF
TRBV15	NA	TRBJ1-1	NA	TGTGCCACCAGCAGACAGGGAGTCTTAGTGGGCACTGAAGCTTTCTTT	CATSRQGVLVGTEAFF
TRBV18	NA	TRBJ1-3	NA	TGTGCCAGCTCAAGCGGAATCTCTGGAAACACCATATATTTT	CASSSGISGNTIYF
TRBV18	NA	TRBJ2-1	NA	TGTGCCAGCTCACCACTTTCAGGGATCTCCTACAATGAGCAGTTCTTC	CASSPLSGISYNEQFF